This is a list of T cell receptor beta chains from one sample in a study of cytomegalovirus exposure and HLA in healthy donors. Some clones are missing from TCRdb's copy, which holds only in-frame ones; the method was immunoSEQ multiplex PCR. The data contain around 170,000 clones, 70% to 80% of them seen just once; the ten biggest clones take up about 1.5%. Sequencing was done on a sample of PBMCs. The receptors come from a young man in good health and CMV-seronegative. Both conserved end residues are part of each CDR3. D genes are given only for firm matches. Size is omitted from some rows. Given values are once, few, many or a class for expanded clones.

d_call | clone_size | cdr3_length | v_call | cdr3_aa
TRBD1 | NA | 15 | TRBV7-8 | CASSPSDRGQDTIYF
NA | NA | 15 | TRBV2 | CASSGAMQGGQPQHF
NA | once | 15 | TRBV9 | CASSAGRTANYGYTF
NA | NA | 12 | TRBV2 | CASIGQNTEAFF
NA | once | 14 | TRBV27 | CASSFRGTFYEQYF
NA | NA | 13 | TRBV5-1 | CASSFRTNEKLFF
NA | NA | 15 | TRBV6-5 | CASSYRGGQGNTIYF
TRBD1 | NA | 14 | TRBV7-9 | CSSSQSGTGGGYTF
TRBD1 | NA | 13 | TRBV10-2 | CASNGQGMGEQYF
NA | NA | 12 | TRBV29-1 | CSTPFGKGDQYF
TRBD2 | NA | 16 | TRBV2 | CASKNHGPGLADEQYF
TRBD2 | NA | 21 | TRBV4-1 | CASSTEGGNLVLAGGPLEQFF
NA | once | 14 | TRBV5-1 | CASSTGHDGNTIYF
TRBD2 | NA | 18 | TRBV15 | CATSTGRTSGRSTDTQYF
NA | few | 13 | TRBV2 | CASSAGPSYEQYF
TRBD2 | NA | 15 | TRBV4-2 | CASMAVSGGPYEQYF
TRBD1 | once | 16 | TRBV28 | CASSWTRTGLNYGYTF
TRBD1 | NA | 17 | TRBV4-1 | CASSQETGRVGNSPLHF
NA | few | 13 | TRBV4-3 | CASSHSNTDTQYF
TRBD1 | NA | 13 | TRBV6-1 | CASPDRGHREQFF
NA | NA | 14 | TRBV4-1 | CASSHGQLNTEAFF
NA | few | 14 | TRBV2 | CASSESRGWETQYF
NA | few | 16 | TRBV27 | CASSLSAGDSNQPQHF
NA | NA | 13 | TRBV21-1 | CASSKQGETEAFF
NA | NA | 19 | TRBV4-1 | CASSQDGATFQFPGNEQFF
NA | NA | 12 | TRBV27 | CASSFPNSPLHF
NA | NA | 14 | TRBV6-5 | CASSYSFGAYEQYF
NA | NA | 16 | TRBV19 | CASSSGGRSNNSPLHF
NA | few | 13 | TRBV5-1 | CASSLGGRPEAFF
NA | few | 14 | TRBV5-1 | CASSLNRPEETQYF
TRBD2 | NA | 15 | TRBV5-6 | CASIFLSGGAREQFF
TRBD1 | NA | 16 | TRBV7-9 | CASRTTGGSFQETQYF
NA | NA | 11 | TRBV30 | CAWSNGGEAFF
NA | NA | 18 | TRBV6-4 | CASRTYSSVRDSNEKLFF
TRBD1 | NA | 15 | TRBV5-1 | CASSSSGQGLNEQFF
NA | once | 16 | TRBV7-2 | CASSFNGPRTSYEQYF
TRBD1 | NA | 15 | TRBV19 | CASNGGQGGIGELFF
TRBD1 | once | 16 | TRBV15 | CATSTWDSISYNEQFF
NA | NA | 13 | TRBV6-5 | CASSLRGNQPQHF
TRBD2 | NA | 15 | TRBV19 | CASSIASGGDNEQFF
TRBD1 | once | 15 | TRBV19 | CASKTGGGLDTEAFF
TRBD1 | NA | 15 | TRBV6-1 | CASSEVDRGNSPLHF
TRBD1 | NA | 14 | TRBV9 | CASSGQGANYGYTF
NA | few | 15 | TRBV6-5 | CASSLNTGRTGELFF
NA | NA | 14 | TRBV7-9 | CASSLDASTDTQYF
TRBD1 | NA | 15 | TRBV13 | CASSWSSGGAYEQYF
TRBD1 | NA | 15 | TRBV18 | CASSLGTGGVDGYTF
NA | NA | 16 | TRBV4-1 | CASSQGVLRSGYGYTF
NA | NA | 18 | TRBV11-3 | CASRKTGSGRASINEQFF
TRBD2 | few | 19 | TRBV19 | CASSKGPGTSGGRTDTQYF
NA | few | 13 | TRBV6-5 | CASSEVANQPQHF
NA | NA | 14 | TRBV11-3 | CASSYRQITDTQYF
TRBD1 | NA | 15 | TRBV7-9 | CASRLQGAPYNEQFF
TRBD2 | NA | 17 | TRBV15 | CATSRDRGTTNTGELFF
NA | NA | 13 | TRBV23-1 | CASSGQGGNTIYF
NA | NA | 15 | TRBV4-3 | CASSQGAGRDNEQFF
NA | NA | 15 | TRBV2 | CASTLGGITKNIQYF
TRBD1 | few | 15 | TRBV7-9 | CASSFKGQGNEKLFF
TRBD1 | NA | 15 | TRBV28 | CASSAPGQSYNEQFF
TRBD1 | NA | 18 | TRBV4-1 | CASSREQGPFYSNQPQHF